These 14 T cell receptor beta chains were sequenced from one sample in a study of shared clonotypes between healthy human individuals. Only in-frame clones appear in the TCRdb table, and some are missing; sequencing was by immunoSEQ multiplex PCR. Of under 650,000 clones listed, about 96% are singletons. The source material was naive CD4+ T cells sorted from blood. Subset meaning: CD45RA+ positively selected. The receptors shown here come from a young woman in good health.

V gene TRBV10-3 combines with J gene TRBJ2-7; 9 bases line up with TRBD2. This CDR3 has 13 residues. From germline, CDR1 is ENHRY and CDR2 SYGVKD. V dropped 9 bases and J dropped 2; count of bases not matched to a gene: 5. The CDR3 protein is CAISSGGTYEQYF. In DNA, the CDR3 is TGTGCCATTAGTAGCGGGGGTACCTACGAGCAGTACTTC.

This clone is a singleton in its sample. The chain has TRBV10-2 and TRBJ2-7; the match to TRBD2 covers 8 bases. Germline V lookup: CDR1 WSHSY, CDR2 SAAADI. The CDR3 is 15 residues long. J gave up 6 bases and V 5 bases, and 12 bases lay outside the gene matches. CDR3 coding DNA: TGCGCCAGCAGTCGGGATAGCGGGACCCCCCGCGAGCAGTACTTC. The encoded protein is CASSRDSGTPREQYF.

This chain joins TRBV18 and TRBJ2-3; weak D call: TRBD2 (5 bases). The CDR3 length is 14 residues. Trimming left V 1 base short and J 3 bases short, with 8 bases between. Per germline, CDR1 KGHSH and CDR2 LQKENI. The chain's CDR3 is CASSPRRGTDTQYF. In nucleotides, the CDR3 is TGTGCCAGCTCACCACGTCGGGGAACAGATACGCAGTATTTT.

This sequence joins TRBV7-9 and TRBJ2-3, with TRBD2 matching 10 bases. The CDR3 runs 18 residues. Germline CDR1 SEHNR, CDR2 FQNEAQ (reference sequence). V lost 2 bases, J lost 2 bases, and 10 bases stayed unmatched. CDR3 loop: CASSLRAQREGYTDTQYF. The CDR3 DNA is TGTGCCAGCAGCTTACGGGCCCAGCGGGAGGGTTACACAGATACGCAGTATTTT.

This rearrangement joins TRBV2 to TRBJ2-1, with TRBD2 matching 9 bases. V trimming: 7 bases; J trimming: 7 bases; junction bases outside the gene matches: 11. In germline, CDR1 is SNHLY, CDR2 FYNNEI. This CDR3 has 15 residues. DNA for the CDR3: TGTGCCAGCACCGAACATCGGACTAGCGAGAATGAGCAGTTCTTC. Translating gives CASTEHRTSENEQFF.

The chain joins TRBV5-1 to TRBJ2-7, with D perhaps TRBD1 or TRBD2 (5 bases each). Per the germline V gene, CDR1 is SGHRS and CDR2 is YFSETQ. The V end lost 6 bases, the J end lost 6 bases, and 22 bases lay between the germline ends. The CDR3 loop spans 15 amino acids. CDR3 amino acids: CASNALGRGAGEQYF. The CDR3 DNA is TGCGCCAGCAACGCACTAGGTCGGGGCGCGGGCGAGCAGTACTTC. Based on the CDR3 plus reference TRBV5-1 and TRBJ2-7, the full variable domain is KAGVTQTPRYLIKTRGQQVTLSCSPISGHRSVSWYQQTPGQGLQFLFEYFSETQRNKGNFPGRFSGRQFSNSRSEMNVSTLELGDSALYLCASNALGRGAGEQYFGPGTRLTVT.

The chain carries TRBV7-8 and TRBJ1-5; the D gene is possibly TRBD1 (5 bases). V dropped 5 bases and J dropped 2 bases, with 13 bases sitting between them. The germline V gene has CDR1 SGHVS and CDR2 FQNEAQ. CDR3 size: 15 residues. CDR3 protein: CASSGGGWGNQPQHF. DNA of the CDR3: TGTGCCAGCAGCGGGGGGGGTTGGGGCAATCAGCCCCAGCATTTT.

The CDR3, as DNA: TGCGCCAGCACCTCTGACGGACAAATCGGAAACACCATATATTTT. It yields the protein CASTSDGQIGNTIYF. The chain uses TRBV5-1 and TRBJ1-3; TRBD1 might be the D (5 bases). The length of the CDR3 is 15 residues. V dropped 6 bases and J dropped 4 bases, with 17 bases sitting between them. Germline V gene sequence: CDR1 SGHRS, CDR2 YFSETQ.

The rearrangement uses TRBV2 and TRBJ1-2; perhaps TRBD1 as D (5 bases). CDR1 is SNHLY, CDR2 FYNNEI, per germline. V was clipped by 6 bases and J by 6 bases, with 23 bases between them. This CDR3 is built from 16 residues. The CDR3 DNA reads as TGTGCCAGCAGAGGACCGGACGTCACTATGGGGGATGGCTACACCTTC. Translating gives CASRGPDVTMGDGYTF.

About this clone: The sample contains more than one DNA sequence encoding this CDR3. The chain links TRBV9 to TRBJ1-1; unclear D gene. CDR1 and CDR2 (germline): SGDLS, YYNGEE. This CDR3 spans 13 amino acids. Trimming removed 0 bases from V and 0 bases from J, with 3 bases in between. The CDR3 region is CASSVVLNTEAFF. In DNA, the CDR3 is TGTGCCAGCAGCGTAGTCCTGAACACTGAAGCTTTCTTT.

The chain combines TRBV7-9 with TRBJ1-2, with D unresolved. Trimming took 3 bases from V and 0 from J, leaving 11 bases between them. Germline lookup yields CDR1 SEHNR and CDR2 FQNEAQ (reference sequence). The CDR3 is 15 residues long. The CDR3 region is CASSFSVGTNYGYTF. The CDR3, as DNA: TGTGCCAGCAGCTTCAGTGTTGGGACTAACTATGGCTACACCTTC. The variable domain in full, with the rest retrieved from reference TRBV7-9 and TRBJ1-2, is DTGVSQNPRHKITKRGQNVTFRCDPISEHNRLYWYRQTLGQGPEFLTYFQNEAQLEKSRLLSDRFSAERPKGSFSTLEIQRTEQGDSAMYLCASSFSVGTNYGYTFGSGTRLTVV.

J is TRBJ1-1 and V is TRBV18; tentatively, D is TRBD1 (6 bases). CDR1 is KGHSH, CDR2 LQKENI, per germline. The V end was cut by 3 bases, the J end by 5 bases, with 16 bases between. The CDR3 spans 15 residues. Here the CDR3 reads CASSPPGQRGTEAFF. CDR3 coding DNA: TGTGCCAGCTCACCCCCCGGACAGAGAGGTACTGAAGCTTTCTTT.

The chain joins TRBV4-2 to TRBJ2-1, with 9 bases that match TRBD2. Trimming at V came to 5 bases and at J to 5 bases, leaving 7 bases not matched to a gene. The CDR3 covers 15 residues. Germline lookup yields CDR1 LGHNA and CDR2 YNFKEQ. The CDR3 loop is CASSSRLAGNNEQFF. In DNA form, the CDR3 reads TGTGCCAGCAGCTCGCGTCTAGCGGGAAACAATGAGCAGTTCTTC.

The CDR3, as DNA: TGTGCCAGCAGGCGGGAGGGATACAATGAGCAGTTCTTC. Its protein product is CASRREGYNEQFF. V is TRBV2 and J is TRBJ2-1; TRBD2 agrees at 9 bases. The germline gives CDR1 SNHLY, CDR2 FYNNEI. The V and J ends lost 6 bases and 4 bases, in that order; junction bases with no gene match: 1. The CDR3 has 13 amino acids.